A single T cell receptor beta chain is shown here with its context. These data belong to a study of blood T cell repertoires in COVID-19. Under the authors' procedure: Reference gene primer amplification yielded estimated nucleated cell counts. Clones were read by immunoSEQ multiplex PCR, and TCRdb kept only the in-frame ones, dropping some. V, J and clone size reflect that table, while D and trimming were determined from the DNA. The data hold tens of thousands of clones, with 87% observed a single time. Germline V gene data show CDR1 as SNHLY and CDR2 as FYNNEI. This CDR3 contains 19 residues. The V gene end was trimmed by 1 base and the J gene end by 1 base; junction bases not matched to a gene: 10.

Sequencing was carried out using peripheral blood. This clonotype was obtained from a woman in her forties or fifties with acute or convalescent COVID-19. The chain recombines TRBV2 with TRBJ2-2; TRBD1 matches 9 bases. DNA of the CDR3: TGTGCCAGCAGTGAAGGGACAGGGGTCTCCTCAAGGAACACCGGGGAGCTGTTTTTT. It yields the protein CASSEGTGVSSRNTGELFF.